A selection of T cell receptor beta chains follows, all from one sample in a study of blood T cell repertoires in COVID-19. TCRdb's table, derived via immunoSEQ multiplex PCR, lists solely in-frame clones and lacks some. The table shows over 110,000 clones, with 84% occurring only once. The sample comprised PBMCs or T cells enriched from blood (not recorded which). These receptors came from a middle-aged man in a cohort exposed to, infected with or recovered from COVID-19 (not recorded which). CDR3s include the opening cysteine and the closing phenylalanine or tryptophan. D genes are given only for firm matches. Some rows have no size entry. The others give once, few or many, or a class for an expanded clone.

>TRBV7-8|-|TRBJ2-2|-
TGTGCCAGCAGCTACTACCCGAACACCGGGGAGCTGTTTTTT
CASSYYPNTGELFF
>TRBV5-4|-|TRBJ2-3|-
TGTGCCAGCAGCTTCCGGGACACAGATACGCAGTATTTT
CASSFRDTDTQYF
>TRBV30|-|TRBJ1-1|-
TGTGCCTGGAGTAAGGGGTCCGGCACTGAAGCTTTCTTT
CAWSKGSGTEAFF
>TRBV5-1|TRBD1|TRBJ2-1|-
TGCGCCAGCAGCTTCGGGACAGGGTACAATGAGCAGTTCTTC
CASSFGTGYNEQFF
>TRBV18|TRBD1|TRBJ2-1|-
TGTGCCAGCGCCAGGGACAGGAGCTACAATGAGCAGTTCTTC
CASARDRSYNEQFF
>TRBV5-1|-|TRBJ2-7|-
TGCGCCAGCAGCTTGAGTTCGCAGGGCCCCTCCTACGAGCAGTACTTC
CASSLSSQGPSYEQYF
>TRBV2|TRBD2|TRBJ2-1|-
TGTGCCAGCAGTGAAGTGCAGCGGGGCAACAATGAGCAGTTCTTC
CASSEVQRGNNEQFF
>TRBV15|TRBD1|TRBJ1-4|-
TGTGCCACCAGCAGAGATGGGACAGGCTATAATGAAAAACTGTTTTTT
CATSRDGTGYNEKLFF
>TRBV12-3/TRBV12-4|-|TRBJ2-5|-
TGTGCCAGCAGTTTGTCGCAAGAGACCCAGTACTTC
CASSLSQETQYF
>TRBV19|TRBD1|TRBJ2-1|once
TGTGCCGCTGGGGCGATACAGGGGTATGAGCAGTTCTTC
CAAGAIQGYEQFF
>TRBV5-6|-|TRBJ2-5|-
TGTGCCAGCAGTCCGTTACAGTACCAAGAGACCCAGTACTTC
CASSPLQYQETQYF
>TRBV27|-|TRBJ1-1|-
TGTGCCAGCAGTCCCGGGATACTGAACACTGAAGCTTTCTTT
CASSPGILNTEAFF
>TRBV5-1|TRBD2|TRBJ2-1|few
TGCGCCAGCAGCTGGACTAGCGGGGGGCTCAATGAGCAGTTCTTC
CASSWTSGGLNEQFF
>TRBV25-1|-|TRBJ1-3|-
TGTGCCAGCAGTGATGCGGGGGTAGCTGGAAACACCATATATTTT
CASSDAGVAGNTIYF
>TRBV6-4|TRBD1|TRBJ1-6|few
TGTGCCAGCAGAGAAACCGGGACAGGGGGTTTTTCACCCCTCCACTTT
CASRETGTGGFSPLHF
>TRBV10-3|TRBD1|TRBJ2-1|-
TGTGCCATCAGTAATGCCGGGACAGGGGTTAGGAATGAGCAGTTCTTC
CAISNAGTGVRNEQFF
>TRBV4-1|-|TRBJ2-7|-
TGCGCCAGCAGCCAAGGAGCTTACGACGAGCAGTACTTC
CASSQGAYDEQYF
>TRBV5-6|TRBD2|TRBJ2-7|-
TGTGCCAGCACCGCAGCGGGAGGTACTTTCCTAAGCAACTACGAGCAGTACTTC
CASTAAGGTFLSNYEQYF
>TRBV12-3/TRBV12-4|-|TRBJ1-3|-
TGTGCCAGCAAGAGCTCTGGAAACACCATATATTTT
CASKSSGNTIYF
>TRBV30|TRBD2|TRBJ2-1|-
TGTGCCTGGAGTAGGGGCGGGAGGGCCGGCAATGAGCAGTTCTTC
CAWSRGGRAGNEQFF
>TRBV6-5|-|TRBJ2-7|-
TGTGCCAGCAGTTTGTCCGTAAACGAGGGTTGGGAGCAGTACTTC
CASSLSVNEGWEQYF
>TRBV2|-|TRBJ2-3|-
TGTGCCGAGGAACCGGTTAAGTTAGGAGATACGCAGTATTTT
CAEEPVKLGDTQYF
>TRBV5-1|TRBD2|TRBJ2-6|-
TGCGCCAGCAGCCCCTCGGGGGGGCCCCCGGGCAACGTCCTGACTTTC
CASSPSGGPPGNVLTF
>TRBV4-1|-|TRBJ2-6|-
TGCGCCAGCAGCCAAGACAGGGTAACTGGGGCCAACGTCCTGACTTTC
CASSQDRVTGANVLTF
>TRBV7-9|TRBD1|TRBJ1-4|-
TGTGCCAGCAGCCTCCCGACAGGGGTCGCAACTAATGAAAAACTGTTTTTT
CASSLPTGVATNEKLFF
>TRBV6-5|-|TRBJ1-5|few
TGTGCCAGCAGTTCCGGGGGCAATCAGCCCCAGCATTTT
CASSSGGNQPQHF
>TRBV12-5|-|TRBJ2-3|-
TGTGCTAGTGGTAACAGGGAGGATACGCAGTATTTT
CASGNREDTQYF
>TRBV5-1|TRBD1|TRBJ2-1|-
TGCGCCAGCAGGGGGACAGGGGGCTTGAATGAGCAGTTCTTC
CASRGTGGLNEQFF
>TRBV5-1|TRBD1|TRBJ2-7|-
TGCGCCAGCAGCTCAGGGGGCAACTACGAGCAGTACTTC
CASSSGGNYEQYF